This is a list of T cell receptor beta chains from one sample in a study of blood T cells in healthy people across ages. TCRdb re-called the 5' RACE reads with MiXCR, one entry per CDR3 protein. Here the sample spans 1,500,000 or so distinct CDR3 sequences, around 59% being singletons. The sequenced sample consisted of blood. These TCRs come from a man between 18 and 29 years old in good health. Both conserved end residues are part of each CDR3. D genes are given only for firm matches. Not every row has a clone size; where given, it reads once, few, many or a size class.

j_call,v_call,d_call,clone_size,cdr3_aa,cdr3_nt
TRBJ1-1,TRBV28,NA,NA,CASSLQWPPAHFAEAFF,TGTGCCAGCAGTTTACAGTGGCCCCCAGCTCACTTTGCTGAAGCTTTCTTT
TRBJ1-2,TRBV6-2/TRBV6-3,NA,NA,CASSAPGDNYGYTF,TGTGCCAGCAGTGCGCCCGGAGATAACTATGGCTACACCTTC
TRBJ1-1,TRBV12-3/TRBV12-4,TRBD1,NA,CASSLHAAQGDTEAFF,TGTGCCAGCAGCCTCCATGCAGCGCAGGGGGACACTGAAGCTTTCTTT
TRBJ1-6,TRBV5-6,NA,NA,CASSVTGPGSPLHF,TGTGCCAGCAGCGTCACAGGGCCCGGTTCACCCCTCCACTTT
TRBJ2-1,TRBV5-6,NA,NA,CASSWLASYNEQFF,TGTGCCAGCAGCTGGCTAGCCTCCTACAATGAGCAGTTCTTC
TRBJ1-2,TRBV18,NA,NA,CASSPNQSRDEKGGYTF,TGTGCCAGCTCACCAAACCAGAGTAGAGACGAGAAGGGAGGCTACACCTTC
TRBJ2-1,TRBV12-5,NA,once,CARGTSSNEQFF,TGTGCTAGGGGTACTAGTAGCAATGAGCAGTTCTTC
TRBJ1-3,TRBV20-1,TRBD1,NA,CSAEQGRSGNTIYF,TGCAGTGCTGAACAGGGGAGATCTGGAAACACCATATATTTT
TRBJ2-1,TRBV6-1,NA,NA,CASSEGGRSEQFF,TGTGCCAGCAGTGAAGGGGGGAGAAGTGAGCAGTTCTTC
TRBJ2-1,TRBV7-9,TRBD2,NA,CASRFREEGNEQFF,TGTGCCAGCAGATTTCGGGAGGAGGGCAATGAGCAGTTCTTC
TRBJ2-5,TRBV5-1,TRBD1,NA,CASSHGTGYQETQYF,TGCGCCAGCAGCCACGGGACAGGGTATCAAGAGACCCAGTACTTC
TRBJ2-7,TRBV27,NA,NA,CASSSRGSEEDEQYF,TGTGCCAGCAGTTCCCGGGGCAGCGAGGAGGACGAGCAGTACTTC
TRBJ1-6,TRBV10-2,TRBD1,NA,CASSTGTVYNSPLHF,TGCGCCAGCAGCACCGGGACAGTCTATAATTCACCCCTCCACTTT
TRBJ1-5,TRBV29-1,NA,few,CSVAGPFNQPQHF,TGCAGCGTCGCGGGCCCCTTTAATCAGCCCCAGCATTTT
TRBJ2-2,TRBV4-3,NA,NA,CASGREGGLGGELFF,TGCGCCAGCGGCCGAGAAGGGGGGTTGGGTGGGGAGCTGTTTTTT
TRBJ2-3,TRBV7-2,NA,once,CASSLGPATDTQYF,TGTGCCAGCAGCTTAGGCCCTGCCACAGATACGCAGTATTTT
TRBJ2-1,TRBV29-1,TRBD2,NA,CSVRSGIIDNEQFF,TGCAGCGTCCGAAGCGGGATCATCGACAATGAGCAGTTCTTC
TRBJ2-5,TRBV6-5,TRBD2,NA,CASSYSQPGLVYLEQYF,TGTGCCAGCAGTTACTCCCAACCCGGACTAGTGTACCTTGAGCAGTACTTC
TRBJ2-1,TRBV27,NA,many,CASSLGGYEQFF,TGTGCCAGCAGTTTAGGGGGCTATGAGCAGTTCTTC
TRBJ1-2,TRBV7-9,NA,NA,CASSPGRTLYGYTF,TGTGCCAGCAGCCCGGGACGGACCCTCTATGGCTACACCTTC
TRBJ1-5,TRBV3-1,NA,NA,CASSHNTGSGNQPQHF,TGTGCCAGCAGCCATAATACAGGGAGCGGCAATCAGCCCCAGCATTTT
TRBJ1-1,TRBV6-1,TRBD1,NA,CASRPKTGAGNTEAFF,TGTGCCAGCAGACCGAAGACAGGGGCCGGTAACACTGAAGCTTTCTTT
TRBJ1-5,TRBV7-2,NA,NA,CASSLEAPSLDQPQHF,TGTGCCAGCAGCTTAGAAGCCCCATCACTCGATCAGCCCCAGCATTTT
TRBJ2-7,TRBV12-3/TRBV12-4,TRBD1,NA,CASSFGGTGLRYEQYF,TGTGCCAGCAGTTTCGGCGGGACAGGTCTCAGATACGAGCAGTACTTC
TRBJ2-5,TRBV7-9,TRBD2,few,CASSLPPLAGSRETQYF,TGTGCCAGCAGCTTACCTCCCCTAGCGGGTTCAAGAGAGACCCAGTACTTC
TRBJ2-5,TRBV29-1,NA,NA,CSVGGAGETQYF,TGCAGCGTAGGGGGGGCCGGGGAGACCCAGTACTTC
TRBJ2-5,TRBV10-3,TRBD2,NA,CAITERPSGGYEQYF,TGTGCCATCACCGAGAGGCCTAGCGGGGGGTATGAGCAGTACTTC
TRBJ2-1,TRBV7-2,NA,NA,CANSTQGSAYNEQFF,TGTGCCAACAGCACCCAGGGTAGCGCCTACAATGAGCAGTTCTTC
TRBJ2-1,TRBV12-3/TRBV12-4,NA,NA,CASSRRFEQFF,TGTGCCAGCAGCCGTCGGTTTGAGCAGTTCTTC
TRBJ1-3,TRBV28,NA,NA,CASIPPGSGNTIYF,TGTGCCAGCATTCCGCCGGGGTCTGGAAACACCATATATTTT
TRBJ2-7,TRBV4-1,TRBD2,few,CASSQDGTSDEQYF,TGCGCCAGCAGCCAAGATGGGACTAGCGACGAGCAGTACTTC
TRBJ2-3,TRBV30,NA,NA,CAWSWGRFDTQYF,TGTGCCTGGAGTTGGGGGAGGTTTGATACGCAGTATTTT
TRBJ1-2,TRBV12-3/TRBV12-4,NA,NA,CASSSDRHGYTF,TGTGCCAGCAGTTCGGACCGGCATGGCTACACCTTC
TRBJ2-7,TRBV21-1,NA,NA,CASSPRGNPSYEQYF,TGTGCCAGCAGCCCCAGAGGGAATCCTTCCTACGAGCAGTACTTC
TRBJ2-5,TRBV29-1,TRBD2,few,CSVPTSGRAMTQYF,TGCAGCGTCCCGACTAGCGGGAGGGCCATGACCCAGTACTTC
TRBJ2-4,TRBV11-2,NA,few,CASSLDQDVLAKNIQYF,TGTGCCAGCAGCTTGGACCAGGACGTCTTAGCCAAAAACATTCAGTACTTC
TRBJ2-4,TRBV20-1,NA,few,CSASGELLAKNIQYF,TGCAGTGCTAGTGGGGAACTTCTAGCCAAAAACATTCAGTACTTC
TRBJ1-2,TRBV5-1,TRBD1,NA,CTTNDGTGLSYGYTF,TGCACCACAAACGACGGGACAGGCTTATCCTATGGCTACACCTTC
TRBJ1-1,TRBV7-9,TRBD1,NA,CASSQQGVEAFF,TGTGCCAGCAGCCAACAGGGGGTTGAAGCTTTCTTT
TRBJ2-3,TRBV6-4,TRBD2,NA,CASSEASGRATDTQYF,TGTGCCAGCAGTGAAGCTAGCGGGAGGGCCACAGATACGCAGTATTTT
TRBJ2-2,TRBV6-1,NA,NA,CASTTAPDAGELFF,TGTGCCAGCACCACAGCGCCTGACGCCGGGGAGCTGTTTTTT
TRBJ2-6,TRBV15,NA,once,CATSPKGPERSGANVLTF,TGTGCCACCAGCCCCAAGGGACCCGAACGCTCTGGGGCCAACGTCCTGACTTTC
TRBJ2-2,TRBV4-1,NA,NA,CASSQGDGRPTGELFF,TGCGCCAGCAGCCAAGGTGACGGGAGACCCACCGGGGAGCTGTTTTTT
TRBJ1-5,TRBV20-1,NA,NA,CSAPGGGSGRGMGQPQHF,TGCAGTGCTCCCGGAGGGGGATCAGGGAGAGGAATGGGTCAGCCCCAGCATTTT
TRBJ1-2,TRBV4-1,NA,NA,CASSPVETPDYGYTF,TGCGCCAGCAGCCCCGTCGAGACCCCCGACTATGGCTACACCTTC
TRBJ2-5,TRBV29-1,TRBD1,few,CSGRDRGKETQYF,TGCAGCGGCCGGGACAGGGGGAAAGAGACCCAGTACTTC